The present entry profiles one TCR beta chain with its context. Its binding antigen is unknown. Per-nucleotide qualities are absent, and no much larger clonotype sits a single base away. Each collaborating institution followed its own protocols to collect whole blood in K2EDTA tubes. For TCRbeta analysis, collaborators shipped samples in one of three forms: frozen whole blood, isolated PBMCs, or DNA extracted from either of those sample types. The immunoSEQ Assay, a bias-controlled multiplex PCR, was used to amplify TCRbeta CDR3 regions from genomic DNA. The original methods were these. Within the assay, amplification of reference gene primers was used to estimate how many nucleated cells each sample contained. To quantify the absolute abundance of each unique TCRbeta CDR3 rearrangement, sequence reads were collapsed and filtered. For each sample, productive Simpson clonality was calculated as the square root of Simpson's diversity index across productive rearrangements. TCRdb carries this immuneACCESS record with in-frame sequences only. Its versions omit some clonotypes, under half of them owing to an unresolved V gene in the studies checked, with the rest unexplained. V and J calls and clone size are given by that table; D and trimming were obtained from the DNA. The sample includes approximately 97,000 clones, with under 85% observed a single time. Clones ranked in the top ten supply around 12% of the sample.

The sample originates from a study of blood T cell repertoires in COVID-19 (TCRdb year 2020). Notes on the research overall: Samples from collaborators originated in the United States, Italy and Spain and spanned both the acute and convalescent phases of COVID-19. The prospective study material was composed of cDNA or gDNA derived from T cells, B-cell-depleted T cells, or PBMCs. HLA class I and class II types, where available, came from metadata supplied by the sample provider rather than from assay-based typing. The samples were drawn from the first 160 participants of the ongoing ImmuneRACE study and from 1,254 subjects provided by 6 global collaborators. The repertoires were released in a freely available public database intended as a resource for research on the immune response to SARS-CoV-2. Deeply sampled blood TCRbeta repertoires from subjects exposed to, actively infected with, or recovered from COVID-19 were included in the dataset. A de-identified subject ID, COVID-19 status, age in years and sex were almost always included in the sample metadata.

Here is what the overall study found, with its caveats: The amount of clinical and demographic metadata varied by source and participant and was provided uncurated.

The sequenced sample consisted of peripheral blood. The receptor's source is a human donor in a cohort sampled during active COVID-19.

The CDR3 region reads CASSYSLQGVTTAQYF. The bases are TGTGCCAGCAGTTACTCTTTACAGGGAGTCACAACGGCGCAGTACTTC. Rearrangement joined TRBV6-2 or TRBV6-3 to TRBJ2-7; TRBD1 could be the D gene, as 6 bases match. Reading the germline V gene gives CDR1 MNHEY and CDR2 SVGEGT. The CDR3 goes from the cysteine to the phenylalanine over 16 residues. CDR3 DNA is the only sequence kept; it has 48 bases, read in frame from the first base. Trimming costs V 0 bases and J 9 bases, and their ends lie 21 bases apart.